The rows below give T cell receptor beta chains drawn from one sample of a study of blood T cell repertoires in COVID-19. Generated by immunoSEQ multiplex PCR, the TCRdb table keeps only in-frame clones and is missing some. The sample yields under 55,000 clones, roughly nine tenths seen once. The material sequenced was peripheral blood. These receptors came from a human donor in a cohort sampled during active COVID-19. CDR3s include the opening cysteine and the closing phenylalanine or tryptophan. The order of the fields is D gene, clone size, J gene, CDR3 length, V gene, CDR3 DNA, CDR3 protein. D genes are given only for firm matches. A clone size is listed for some rows: how often the clone was seen (once, few, many), or a class if it is expanded.

NA,NA,TRBJ1-1,13,TRBV5-1,TGCGCCAGCAGCCGGACTATCGTCACTGAAGCTTTCTTT,CASSRTIVTEAFF
NA,NA,TRBJ1-3,14,TRBV18,TGTGCCAGCTCACCGGGGAGCTCTGGAAACACCATATATTTT,CASSPGSSGNTIYF
NA,NA,TRBJ2-1,14,TRBV19,TGTGCCAGTAGTCGCGAAAGCTCCTACAATGAGCAGTTCTTC,CASSRESSYNEQFF
NA,NA,TRBJ2-7,14,TRBV18,TGTGCCAGCTCACCACTGAGCGTAGGATACGAGCAGTACTTC,CASSPLSVGYEQYF
TRBD2,NA,TRBJ2-1,23,TRBV3-1/TRBV3-2,TGTGCCAGCAGCCAAGACCCTAATTGGGTGGGACTAGCGGGAGGTCGGGTTGTGGATGAGCAGTTCTTC,CASSQDPNWVGLAGGRVVDEQFF
NA,NA,TRBJ1-2,12,TRBV29-1,TGCAGCGTTGACGGGGATGGGGGCGGCTACACCTTC,CSVDGDGGGYTF
NA,NA,TRBJ1-2,13,TRBV6-6,TGTGCCAGCAGTTACCCGGACACCTATGGCTACACCTTC,CASSYPDTYGYTF
TRBD1,NA,TRBJ1-6,14,TRBV2,TGTGCCAGCAGGGGGGACAGGAACAATTCACCCCTCCACTTT,CASRGDRNNSPLHF
NA,few,TRBJ1-5,14,TRBV7-2,TGTGCCAGCAGCTTATTGGGGGCGGTTCAGCCCCAGCATTTT,CASSLLGAVQPQHF
TRBD2,NA,TRBJ2-6,19,TRBV4-1,TGCGCCAGCAGCCACGACCTTACTAGCGGGAGTTCCCGGGCCAACGTCCTGACTTTC,CASSHDLTSGSSRANVLTF
TRBD1,few,TRBJ1-5,16,TRBV18,TGTGCCAGCTCAAGGGACAGGGACCATAGCAATCAGCCCCAGCATTTT,CASSRDRDHSNQPQHF
TRBD2,NA,TRBJ2-7,14,TRBV10-3,TGTGCCATCGCTCGTAGCGGGAGGGTCAACGAGCAGTACTTC,CAIARSGRVNEQYF
TRBD1,NA,TRBJ1-6,14,TRBV6-5,TGTGCCAGCAGTCCCCGGACAGGGCAGTCACCCCTCCACTTT,CASSPRTGQSPLHF
NA,NA,TRBJ1-1,13,TRBV4-1,TGCGCCAGCAGCGCGACTAGGGACACTGAAGCTTTCTTT,CASSATRDTEAFF
TRBD2,NA,TRBJ2-7,15,TRBV6-1,TGTGCCAGCAGTGAACTAGCGGGAGGCTCCTACGAGCAGTACTTC,CASSELAGGSYEQYF
TRBD1,NA,TRBJ1-1,19,TRBV4-1,TGCGCCAGCAGCCAAGAAGCACAGGGGGGCCGTGGGAAGAACACTGAAGCTTTCTTT,CASSQEAQGGRGKNTEAFF
NA,few,TRBJ2-7,16,TRBV1,TGCACCAGCAGCCAATGGACTAGCGAAAGACGAAGCGAGCAGTACTTC,CTSSQWTSERRSEQYF
NA,NA,TRBJ2-3,16,TRBV6-5,TGTGCCAGCAGTTTCGTGAGGGCTACTAGCACAGATACGCAGTATTTT,CASSFVRATSTDTQYF
TRBD1,once,TRBJ2-2,16,TRBV19,TGTGCCAGTAGTATAATCGGGACAGTTAACACCGGGGAGCTGTTTTTT,CASSIIGTVNTGELFF
NA,NA,TRBJ2-5,17,TRBV5-1,TGCGCCAGCAGCTCTACAGGGCGCGGACTAGGGGAAGAGACCCAGTACTTC,CASSSTGRGLGEETQYF
NA,NA,TRBJ1-2,13,TRBV29-1,TGCAGCGTTGAATTACAGGGAAGCTATGGCTACACCTTC,CSVELQGSYGYTF
TRBD1,NA,TRBJ2-3,16,TRBV7-3,TGTGCCAGCAGCCCAACAGGGGGCCTTAGCACAGATACGCAGTATTTT,CASSPTGGLSTDTQYF
TRBD1,NA,TRBJ1-5,15,TRBV5-6,TGTGCCAGCAGCCTTGGAGGGGGCGCTGGTCAGCCCCAGCATTTT,CASSLGGGAGQPQHF
NA,NA,TRBJ1-2,16,TRBV30,TGTGCCTGGAGCCCTTCCGCACAGTTCTTATTCGATGGCTACACCTTC,CAWSPSAQFLFDGYTF
TRBD1,NA,TRBJ1-1,14,TRBV9,TGTGCCAGCAGCGCAGACCGACAGGGGGCACAAGCTTTCTTT,CASSADRQGAQAFF
TRBD2,NA,TRBJ2-1,15,TRBV7-6,TGTGCCAGCAGCTTAGAGGCTAGCGGGTTAAATGAGCAGTTCTTC,CASSLEASGLNEQFF
TRBD2,NA,TRBJ2-1,14,TRBV13,TGTGCCAGCAGGACTAGCGGGAGGGGGGGTGAGCAGTTCTTC,CASRTSGRGGEQFF
TRBD1,NA,TRBJ1-1,15,TRBV28,TGTGCCAGCAGTTCCGAGGGGGCTGGGAACACTGAAGCTTTCTTT,CASSSEGAGNTEAFF
TRBD1,NA,TRBJ2-5,15,TRBV11-3,TGTGCCAGCAGCTTGGGACAGGGGGCGCAAGAGACCCAGTACTTC,CASSLGQGAQETQYF
TRBD1,NA,TRBJ1-6,16,TRBV6-1,TGTGCCAGCAGTGCTTACAGGGGACGAGATAATTCACCCCTCCACTTT,CASSAYRGRDNSPLHF
TRBD1,NA,TRBJ2-1,16,TRBV27,TGTGCCAGCAGTTTAATAACACAGGGGCCGCTCGGTGAGCAGTTCTTC,CASSLITQGPLGEQFF
NA,NA,TRBJ1-3,16,TRBV11-3,TGTGCCAGCAGCTTTTCCCTAACAGTCTCTGGAAACACCATATATTTT,CASSFSLTVSGNTIYF
NA,NA,TRBJ2-1,14,TRBV18,TGTGCCAGCTCACCATCACATCGCTACAATGAGCAGTTCTTC,CASSPSHRYNEQFF
NA,NA,TRBJ1-1,16,TRBV10-3,TGTGCCATCAGTGACGTGGGGGGGGAAAGGTTCACTGAAGCTTTCTTT,CAISDVGGERFTEAFF
TRBD1,once,TRBJ1-2,13,TRBV11-3,TGTGCCAGCAGCCTCGACAGGGCGAACGGCTACACCTTC,CASSLDRANGYTF
NA,NA,TRBJ2-1,13,TRBV5-1,TGCGCCAGCAGCGTAAAAAAATACAATGAGCAGTTCTTC,CASSVKKYNEQFF
TRBD1,once,TRBJ1-2,13,TRBV5-1,TGCGCCAGCAGCTTGGAGGGGGCGCAAGGCTACACCTTC,CASSLEGAQGYTF
NA,NA,TRBJ1-4,15,TRBV6-5,TGTGCCAGCAGTTACTCGATAACCCCTGCGAAAAAACTGTTTTTT,CASSYSITPAKKLFF
NA,NA,TRBJ2-1,15,TRBV5-1,TGCGCCAGCAGCTCCGGGACATCCATCTCCAATGAGCAGTTCTTC,CASSSGTSISNEQFF
NA,NA,TRBJ1-1,12,TRBV7-9,TGTGCCAGCAGCTTGGGCAGGGGTGAAGCTTTCTTT,CASSLGRGEAFF
NA,NA,TRBJ1-2,13,TRBV19,TGTGCCAGTAATCGGGCAGGGGACTATGGCTACACCTTC,CASNRAGDYGYTF
TRBD1,NA,TRBJ2-5,16,TRBV12-5,TGTGCTAGTGGTTTGGGGGACAGGGGGGCCCAAGAGACCCAGTACTTC,CASGLGDRGAQETQYF
TRBD1,NA,TRBJ2-3,15,TRBV6-5,TGTGCCAGCGTAGGGACGGGACAGGGGGGCCATACGCAGTATTTT,CASVGTGQGGHTQYF
NA,once,TRBJ2-7,14,TRBV19,TGTGCCAGTAGTATTTACGGGGATCGGGACGAGCAGTACTTC,CASSIYGDRDEQYF
TRBD1,NA,TRBJ2-1,14,TRBV20-1,TGCAGTGCTAGTTCGGACAGGGGCGACAATGAGCAGTTCTTC,CSASSDRGDNEQFF
NA,NA,TRBJ1-1,12,TRBV4-1,TGCGCCAGCAGCCAAGGGGCAGTCTCCGCTTTCTTT,CASSQGAVSAFF
NA,NA,TRBJ1-5,15,TRBV5-1,TGCGCCAGCAGCTTGGGGACACAGAGCAATCAGCCTCAGCATTTT,CASSLGTQSNQPQHF
NA,NA,TRBJ2-7,15,TRBV4-1,TGCGCCAGCAGCCAATCCCAAGTTCCAGGGTACGAGCAGTACTTC,CASSQSQVPGYEQYF
NA,NA,TRBJ1-5,15,TRBV7-8,TGTGCCAGCAGCTTAGGCCGGGCGGGGTTTCAGCCCCAGCATTTT,CASSLGRAGFQPQHF
NA,NA,TRBJ1-4,14,TRBV5-5,TGTGCCACCGCGACCCGGGAACCAAATGAAAAACTGTTTTTT,CATATREPNEKLFF
TRBD2,NA,TRBJ2-7,15,TRBV11-2,TGTGCCAGCAGCGACGCCCGTGCCGGGGGGACCGAGCAGTACTTC,CASSDARAGGTEQYF